These T cell receptor beta chains were read from a single sample in a study of cytomegalovirus exposure and HLA in healthy donors. Clones were sequenced by immunoSEQ multiplex PCR, and TCRdb holds only the in-frame ones, with some missing. There are some 220,000 clones in the sample; about three quarters occur only once, and 2.5% to 3% lies in the top ten. Sequenced material: PBMCs. Every receptor here comes from a woman aged 60-70 years in good health and CMV-seropositive. Both conserved end residues are part of each CDR3. A D gene is named only where the DNA matches it firmly. Expanded clones are given a class, and other clones once, few, many or no size at all.

TRBJ2-7 | TRBV19 | NA | TRBD2 | CASREGTSGYEQYF | TGTGCCAGTAGGGAGGGGACTAGCGGCTACGAGCAGTACTTC
TRBJ1-6 | TRBV7-9 | NA | NA | CASSLEGTGSPLHF | TGTGCCAGCAGCTTGGAGGGTACGGGTTCACCCCTCCACTTT
TRBJ1-3 | TRBV10-1 | NA | TRBD1 | CASSESYRGSGNTIYF | TGCGCCAGCAGTGAGTCGTACAGGGGCTCTGGAAACACCATATATTTT
TRBJ2-3 | TRBV5-1 | NA | TRBD2 | CASSNSGGRVTDTQYF | TGCGCCAGCAGCAATAGCGGGGGGCGGGTCACAGATACGCAGTATTTT
TRBJ2-1 | TRBV30 | NA | NA | CAWSEARGAVSSYNEQFF | TGTGCCTGGAGTGAGGCCAGGGGAGCCGTAAGCTCCTACAATGAGCAGTTCTTC
TRBJ2-3 | TRBV19 | NA | TRBD1 | CASSIEQGGTDTQYF | TGTGCCAGTAGTATTGAACAGGGGGGCACAGATACGCAGTATTTT
TRBJ1-4 | TRBV4-3 | NA | NA | CASSLSPVNEKLFF | TGCGCCAGCAGCCTTTCCCCGGTGAATGAAAAACTGTTTTTT
TRBJ2-7 | TRBV28 | few | NA | CASSSTVYEQYF | TGTGCCAGCAGTTCGACAGTCTACGAGCAGTACTTC
TRBJ2-7 | TRBV19 | NA | TRBD2 | CASSITPSGDNTDEQYF | TGTGCCAGTAGTATAACTCCTAGCGGCGATAACACGGACGAGCAGTACTTC
TRBJ1-1 | TRBV12-5 | NA | NA | CASGRTHLKNTEAFF | TGTGCTAGTGGACGCACTCACCTGAAGAACACTGAAGCTTTCTTT
TRBJ2-7 | TRBV2 | NA | NA | CASSDRGEQYF | TGTGCCAGCAGTGACCGAGGGGAGCAGTACTTC
TRBJ1-1 | TRBV7-9 | NA | TRBD1 | CASSLNQGATEAFF | TGTGCCAGCAGCTTGAATCAGGGGGCTACTGAAGCTTTCTTT
TRBJ2-1 | TRBV30 | NA | TRBD2 | CAWTTGTSGSRTGNEQFF | TGTGCCTGGACTACCGGGACTAGCGGGAGCAGGACGGGGAATGAGCAGTTCTTC
TRBJ2-3 | TRBV19 | NA | TRBD2 | CASSESGGQADTQYF | TGTGCCAGTAGCGAATCGGGGGGGCAAGCAGATACGCAGTATTTT